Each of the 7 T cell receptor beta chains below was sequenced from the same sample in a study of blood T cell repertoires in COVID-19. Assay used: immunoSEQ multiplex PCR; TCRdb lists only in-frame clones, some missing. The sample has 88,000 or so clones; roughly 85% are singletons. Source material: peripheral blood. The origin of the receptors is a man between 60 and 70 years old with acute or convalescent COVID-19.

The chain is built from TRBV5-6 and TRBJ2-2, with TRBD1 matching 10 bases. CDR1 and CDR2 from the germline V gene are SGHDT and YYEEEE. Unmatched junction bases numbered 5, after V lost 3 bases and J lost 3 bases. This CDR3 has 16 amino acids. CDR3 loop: CASSSGTGAHTGELFF. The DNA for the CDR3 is TGTGCCAGCAGCTCTGGGACAGGGGCTCACACCGGGGAGCTGTTTTTT.

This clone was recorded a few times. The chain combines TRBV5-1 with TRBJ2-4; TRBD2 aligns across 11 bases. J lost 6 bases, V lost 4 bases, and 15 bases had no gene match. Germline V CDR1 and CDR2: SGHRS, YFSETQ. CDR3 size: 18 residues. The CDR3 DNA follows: TGCGCCAGCAGCCCCGTGGGGACTAGCGGCCGAGTAGGAAACATTCAGTACTTC. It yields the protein CASSPVGTSGRVGNIQYF.

CDR3 DNA: TGTGCCACCAGCAGAGATCCCGGGACAGCCCTATCCGAGCAGTACTTC. It translates to CATSRDPGTALSEQYF. The chain links TRBV15 to TRBJ2-7; 7 positions agree with TRBD1. The germline CDR1 and CDR2 sequences are LNHNV and YYDKDF (reference sequence). The V and J ends lost 0 bases and 6 bases, in that order; junction bases with no gene match: 11. This CDR3 contains 16 residues.

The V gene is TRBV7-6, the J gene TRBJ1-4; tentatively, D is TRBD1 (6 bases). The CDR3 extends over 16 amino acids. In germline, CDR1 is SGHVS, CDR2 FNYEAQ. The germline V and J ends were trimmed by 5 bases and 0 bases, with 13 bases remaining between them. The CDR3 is CASSQGSPATNEKLFF. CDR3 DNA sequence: TGTGCCAGCAGCCAGGGGTCCCCCGCAACTAATGAAAAACTGTTTTTT.

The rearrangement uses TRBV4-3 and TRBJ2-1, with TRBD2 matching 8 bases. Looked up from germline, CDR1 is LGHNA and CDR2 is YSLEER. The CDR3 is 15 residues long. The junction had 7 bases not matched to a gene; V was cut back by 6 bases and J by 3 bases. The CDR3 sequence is CASSMSGGNYNEQFF. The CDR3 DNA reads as TGCGCCAGCAGTATGAGCGGGGGAAACTACAATGAGCAGTTCTTC.

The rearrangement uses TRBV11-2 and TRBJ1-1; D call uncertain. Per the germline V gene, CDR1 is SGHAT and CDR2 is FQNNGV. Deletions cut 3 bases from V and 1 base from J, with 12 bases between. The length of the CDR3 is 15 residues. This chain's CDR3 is CASSFAGQPNTEAFF. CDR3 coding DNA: TGTGCCAGCAGCTTCGCTGGGCAGCCGAACACTGAAGCTTTCTTT.

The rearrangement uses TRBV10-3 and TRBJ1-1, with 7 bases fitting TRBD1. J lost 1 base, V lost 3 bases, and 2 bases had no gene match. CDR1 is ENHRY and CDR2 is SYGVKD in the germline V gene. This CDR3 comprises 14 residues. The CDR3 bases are TGTGCCATCAGTGACTACAGGGGGAACACTGAAGCTTTCTTT. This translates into CAISDYRGNTEAFF.